The T cell receptor beta chain under discussion was sequenced for a study of blood T cell repertoires in COVID-19. Overall study: Whether acute or convalescent, the COVID-19 samples came from the United States, Italy and Spain. T cells, B-cell-depleted T cells, or PBMCs provided the cDNA or gDNA that served as material.

In this sample, this clone turned up once. V lost 2 bases, J lost 4 bases, and 6 bases stayed unmatched. Looked up from germline, CDR1 is LGHDT and CDR2 is YNNKEL (reference sequence). The CDR3 totals 16 residues. In the original workflow: By means of reference gene primer amplification, nucleated cell counts were estimated. Sequenced by immunoSEQ multiplex PCR; TCRdb stores in-frame clones only, minus some. V and J calls and clone size follow that table, whereas D and trimming were derived from the DNA. Among approximately 250,000 clones listed, over 80% were seen once. The rearrangement links TRBV3-1 (or the pseudogene TRBV3-2) to TRBJ1-1, with TRBD1 matching over 11 bases. This sequence was found in a man aged 55 to 70 who had recovered from COVID-19. Sequencing was performed on peripheral blood. CDR3 bases: TGTGCCAGCAGCCAACGGACAGGGGGCGGGAGCACTGAAGCTTTCTTT. Its translation is CASSQRTGGGSTEAFF.